This T cell receptor beta chain was found in a study of OX40 agonist ivuxolimab in advanced cancers. V lost 7 bases and J lost 3; bases outside the gene matches: 1. The V gene's germline CDR1 is MDHEN and CDR2 SYDVKM. The CDR3 is 13 residues long. Repertoires were generated with immunoSEQ multiplex PCR, while TCRdb's copy carries only in-frame clones and drops some. The table has around 100,000 clones, about nine tenths seen once; the top ten hold 0.25% to 0.35%. This TCR was sampled from an adult with an advanced solid tumor such as melanoma, head and neck, liver or kidney cancer. The source was CD4+ or CD8+ T cells sorted from blood, collected in a trial of the OX40 agonist ivuxolimab. The rearrangement uses TRBV28 and TRBJ2-3; 10 positions match TRBD2. This CDR3 reads CASISGRTDTQYF. Written as DNA, the CDR3 is TGTGCCAGCATTAGCGGGAGGACAGATACGCAGTATTTT.